One sample yielded the 19 T cell receptor beta chains listed below, sequenced in a study of cytomegalovirus exposure and HLA in healthy donors. PCR primers comprised 60 Vbeta and 13 Jbeta primers. The protocol was immunoSEQ multiplex PCR, while the TCRdb copy is restricted to in-frame clones and leaves out a portion. Of 75,000 to 80,000 clones listed, more than 60% are singletons. The sequenced sample was PBMCs. The receptors were gathered from a man aged 35-49 years in good health and CMV-seronegative.

This chain links TRBV19 with TRBJ1-2, with D unresolved. V dropped 0 bases and J dropped 4 bases, with 12 bases sitting between them. Germline-derived CDR1 and CDR2 are LNHDA and SQIVND (reference sequence). CDR3 length equals 15 residues. For the CDR3, the DNA is TGTGCCAGTAGTATAGATACGGGTTTGGGCTATGGCTACACCTTC. Encoded protein: CASSIDTGLGYGYTF.

This chain connects TRBV6-5 to TRBJ1-4; possible D gene TRBD1, 5 bases. V lost 4 bases to trimming and J lost 4 bases, with 10 bases between them. Per the germline V gene, CDR1 is MNHEY and CDR2 is SVGAGI. The CDR3 runs to 14 residues. The CDR3 DNA reads TGTGCCAGCAGTTCCCGACAGTATAATGAAAAACTGTTTTTT. Protein sequence: CASSSRQYNEKLFF.

This clone was recorded a few times. The gene calls are TRBV7-2 and TRBJ2-5; the match to TRBD1 covers 7 bases. CDR3 length equals 16 residues. Per germline, CDR1 SGHTA and CDR2 FQGNSA. Trimming cost V 5 bases and J 1 base; bases outside gene matches: 10. CDR3 sequence: CASSVGAQGPQETQYF. For the CDR3, the DNA is TGTGCCAGCAGCGTTGGGGCACAGGGGCCCCAAGAGACCCAGTACTTC.

The CDR3 DNA reads TGTGCCAGCAGCGACAGGGGGCTTAATGAAAAACTGTTTTTT. Amino acid sequence: CASSDRGLNEKLFF. The chain links TRBV7-9 to TRBJ1-4, with 10 nucleotides matching TRBD1. Trimming cost V 5 bases and J 4 bases; bases outside gene matches: 1. The germline gives CDR1 SEHNR, CDR2 FQNEAQ (reference sequence). The CDR3 length is 14 residues.

V is TRBV5-1 and J is TRBJ1-5, with 7 bases lining up with TRBD1. Losses at the gene ends were 4 bases for V and 6 bases for J; bases not matched to a gene: 10. Per germline, CDR1 SGHRS and CDR2 YFSETQ. The CDR3 is 15 residues long. The CDR3 sequence: CASSPVAGGSQPQHF. CDR3 bases: TGCGCCAGCAGCCCTGTGGCAGGGGGGAGTCAGCCCCAGCATTTT. The full variable domain, with the rest looked up from reference TRBV5-1 and TRBJ1-5, is KAGVTQTPRYLIKTRGQQVTLSCSPISGHRSVSWYQQTPGQGLQFLFEYFSETQRNKGNFPGRFSGRQFSNSRSEMNVSTLELGDSALYLCASSPVAGGSQPQHFGDGTRLSIL.

The genes are TRBV4-2 and TRBJ2-1; D gene unclear. The CDR3 is 13 amino acids. Germline V gene lookup returns CDR1 LGHNA and CDR2 YNFKEQ. Trimming left V 3 bases short and J 4 bases short, with 7 bases between. This chain's CDR3 is CASSHGAYNEQFF. CDR3 DNA: TGTGCCAGCAGCCACGGAGCTTACAATGAGCAGTTCTTC.

V and J are TRBV6-1 and TRBJ1-4; D may be TRBD1 (5 bases). Trimming removed 4 bases from V and 0 bases from J, with 9 bases in between. CDR1 is MNHNS and CDR2 is SASEGT in the germline V gene. The CDR3 runs 15 residues. CDR3: CASSARQPTNEKLFF. Here the CDR3 DNA reads TGTGCCAGCAGTGCTCGACAGCCAACTAATGAAAAACTGTTTTTT.

The V gene is TRBV28, the J gene TRBJ2-1; D possibly corresponds to TRBD1 (6 bases). The germline V and J ends were trimmed by 7 bases and 10 bases, with 14 bases remaining between them. CDR1 and CDR2 (germline): MDHEN, SYDVKM. The CDR3 length is 12 residues. The CDR3 DNA is TGTGCCAGCAATGTACAGGGTCGCGAGCAGTTCTTC. As protein: CASNVQGREQFF. The whole variable domain, filled in from reference TRBV28 and TRBJ2-1, reads DVKVTQSSRYLVKRTGEKVFLECVQDMDHENMFWYRQDPGLGLRLIYFSYDVKMKEKGDIPEGYSVSREKKERFSLILESASTNQTSMYLCASNVQGREQFFGPGTRLTVL.

The V call is TRBV10-3, the J call TRBJ2-1, with 7 nucleotides matching TRBD2. The germline V gene has CDR1 ENHRY and CDR2 SYGVKD. V shed 8 bases, J shed 5 bases, and the junction held 9 bases outside the gene matches. This CDR3 region has 14 residues. CDR3 coding DNA: TGTGCCATCGCTGGGAGGGCGGATCACAATGAGCAGTTCTTC. This gives the protein CAIAGRADHNEQFF.

As regards this clone: An end of the junction differs from the germline gene, which may be a read error. V gene TRBV7-7 combines with J gene TRBJ2-3; the D gene is possibly TRBD1 (7 bases). This CDR3 is built from 13 residues. Germline V gene sequence: CDR1 SSHAT, CDR2 FNYEAQ (reference sequence). This CDR3 is CASSLRGADTQYF. CDR3 bases: TGTGCTAGCAGCCTCAGGGGGGCAGATACGCAGTATTTT.

The chain recombines TRBV18 with TRBJ2-7; 9 nucleotides agree with TRBD1. CDR1 is KGHSH and CDR2 is LQKENI in the germline V gene. V dropped 3 bases and J dropped 6; count of bases not matched to a gene: 30. The CDR3 loop spans 22 amino acids. This CDR3 is CASSPEMALRDRVGTRKVEQYF. In DNA, the CDR3 is TGTGCCAGCTCACCTGAGATGGCGCTCCGGGACAGGGTTGGCACCCGGAAAGTCGAGCAGTACTTC.

V is TRBV25-1 and J is TRBJ2-3, with 7 positions matching TRBD2. V was clipped by 2 bases and J by 6 bases; unmatched bases: 11. Per germline, CDR1 MGHDK and CDR2 SYGVNS. The CDR3 contains 16 residues. CDR3 sequence: CASSENPGEGRDTQYF. Here the CDR3 DNA reads TGTGCCAGCAGTGAAAATCCCGGGGAGGGAAGGGATACGCAGTATTTT.

This chain uses TRBV9 with TRBJ2-6, with 7 bases aligning to TRBD2. V dropped 7 bases and J dropped 0; count of bases not matched to a gene: 1. CDR1 is SGDLS and CDR2 is YYNGEE in the germline V gene. The CDR3 loop spans 14 amino acids. The CDR3 DNA follows: TGTGCCAGCGGGGGGGGCTCTGGGGCCAACGTCCTGACTTTC. Translating gives CASGGGSGANVLTF.

The chain joins TRBV9 to TRBJ2-3; D gene uncertain. V dropped 5 bases and J dropped 0 bases, with 13 bases sitting between them. The CDR3 length is 15 residues. Germline CDR1 is SGDLS and CDR2 is YYNGEE. As DNA, the CDR3 is TGTGCCAGCAGAGCCGGGTCTTCTAGCACAGATACGCAGTATTTT. Its protein is CASRAGSSSTDTQYF.

The rearrangement links TRBV6-1 to TRBJ2-7, with a tentative D call TRBD1 (6 bases). The V gene lost 0 bases and the J gene lost 0 bases, with 12 bases spanning the gap. The CDR3 runs to 16 residues. The germline V gene encodes CDR1 MNHNS and CDR2 SASEGT. The CDR3 sequence: CASSEAATGLSYEQYF. For the CDR3, the DNA is TGTGCCAGCAGTGAAGCCGCGACAGGCCTCTCCTACGAGCAGTACTTC.

CDR3 in DNA: TGTGCCAGCAGCCCCGGGGGGGGAATATGGCTAGACGAGCAGTACTTC. This sequence encodes CASSPGGGIWLDEQYF. The V call is TRBV28, the J call TRBJ2-7, with TRBD2 matching over 8 bases. V trimming: 6 bases; J trimming: 5 bases; junction bases outside the gene matches: 15. From germline, CDR1 is MDHEN and CDR2 SYDVKM. The CDR3 contains 16 residues.

This clone was detected only once. V is TRBV4-1 and J is TRBJ2-7; TRBD1 matches at 8 bases. CDR3 length: 15 amino acids. From germline, CDR1 is MGHRA and CDR2 YSYEKL. The trim removed 2 bases at V and 3 bases at J, leaving 6 bases unmatched. The CDR3 spells CASSQLRTGIYEQYF. The CDR3 region has the DNA TGCGCCAGCAGCCAACTCCGGACAGGGATCTACGAGCAGTACTTC.

As for this clone: Its ends do not fully match the called genes, so a read error is possible. The gene calls are TRBV7-9 and TRBJ2-1, with D possibly TRBD2 on 5 matching bases. Germline-derived CDR1 and CDR2 are SEHNR and FQNEAQ (reference sequence). This CDR3 has 13 amino acids. The CDR3 spells CSSSQPGLAEQFF. The CDR3 DNA reads as TGTTCCAGCAGCCAACCCGGACTCGCTGAGCAGTTCTTC.

A remark on this clone: The junction departs from germline at one end; a sequencing error may be responsible. V and J are TRBV6-5 and TRBJ2-3; TRBD2 agrees at 7 bases. Germline V gene data show CDR1 as MNHEY and CDR2 as SVGAGI. This CDR3 has 12 residues. The CDR3 loop reads CASSYRGDRQYF. CDR3 sequence (DNA): TGTGCCAGCAGCTACCGGGGGGATAGGCAGTATTTT.